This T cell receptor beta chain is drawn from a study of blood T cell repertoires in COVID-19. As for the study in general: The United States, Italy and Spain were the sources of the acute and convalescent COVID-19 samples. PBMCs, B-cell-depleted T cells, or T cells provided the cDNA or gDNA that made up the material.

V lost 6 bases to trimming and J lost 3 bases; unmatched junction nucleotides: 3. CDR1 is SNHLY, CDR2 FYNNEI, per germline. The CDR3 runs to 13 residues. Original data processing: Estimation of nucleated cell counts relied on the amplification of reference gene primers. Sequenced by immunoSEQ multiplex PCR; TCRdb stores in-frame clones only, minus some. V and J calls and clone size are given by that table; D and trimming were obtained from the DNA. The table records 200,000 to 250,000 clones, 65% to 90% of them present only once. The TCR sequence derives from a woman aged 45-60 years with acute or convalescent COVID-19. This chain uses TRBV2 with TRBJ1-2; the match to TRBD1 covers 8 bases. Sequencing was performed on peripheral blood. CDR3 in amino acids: CASREDRDYGYTF. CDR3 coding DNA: TGTGCCAGCAGGGAGGACAGGGACTATGGCTACACCTTC.